The clone carrying this T cell receptor beta chain appeared a few times. Its antigen is not identified. TCRdb re-processed the PCR reads through MiXCR. The sample holds more than 12,000 clones, about 20% seen once. Germline values: CDR1 MNHEY, CDR2 SVGEGT. This CDR3 region has 18 residues. Trimming stripped 6 bases from V and 8 bases from J, with 29 bases between. This sample was included in a study of metastatic and nonmetastatic thyroid tumors. Study findings and constraints: It was reported that TCR beta diversity was significantly higher in malignant thyroid tumors than benign nodules, in blood and tumor.

Before thyroid surgery, none of the patients had received any treatment. The clonotype comes from a female donor with papillary thyroid cancer or a benign thyroid nodule (not recorded which). Some clones in this sample may be carry-over from other donors' samples. The sample was blood. This chain connects TRBV6-2 or TRBV6-3 to TRBJ2-1; TRBD2 might be the D (6 bases). This CDR3 reads CASRPRRAKSVLGDEQFF. Written as DNA, the CDR3 is TGTGCCAGCAGACCACGGAGGGCTAAATCGGTGCTAGGGGATGAGCAGTTCTTC.